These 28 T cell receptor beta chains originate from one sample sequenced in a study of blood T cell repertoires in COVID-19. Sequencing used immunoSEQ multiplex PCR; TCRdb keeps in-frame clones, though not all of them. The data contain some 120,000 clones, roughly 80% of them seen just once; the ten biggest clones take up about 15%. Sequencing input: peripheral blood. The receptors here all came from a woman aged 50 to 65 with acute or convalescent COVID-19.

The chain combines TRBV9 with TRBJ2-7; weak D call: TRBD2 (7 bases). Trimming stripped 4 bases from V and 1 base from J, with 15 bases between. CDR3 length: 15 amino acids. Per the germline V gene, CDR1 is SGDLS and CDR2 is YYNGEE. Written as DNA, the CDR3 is TGTGCCAGCAGCCCGAGCGGGACATCGTCCTACGAGCAGTACTTC. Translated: CASSPSGTSSYEQYF.

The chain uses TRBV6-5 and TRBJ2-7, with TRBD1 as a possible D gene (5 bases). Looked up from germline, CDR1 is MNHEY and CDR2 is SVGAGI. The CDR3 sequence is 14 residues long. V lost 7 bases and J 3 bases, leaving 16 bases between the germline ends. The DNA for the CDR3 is TGTGCCAGCAATAAGGAACAGGATCGCTACGAGCAGTACTTC. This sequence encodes CASNKEQDRYEQYF.

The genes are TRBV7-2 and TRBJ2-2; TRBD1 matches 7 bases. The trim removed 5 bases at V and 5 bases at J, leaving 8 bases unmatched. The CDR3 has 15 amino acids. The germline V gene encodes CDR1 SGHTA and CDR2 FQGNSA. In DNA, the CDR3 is TGTGCCAGCAGCAGGGCAGGGGGTGGAACCGGGGAGCTGTTTTTT. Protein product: CASSRAGGGTGELFF.

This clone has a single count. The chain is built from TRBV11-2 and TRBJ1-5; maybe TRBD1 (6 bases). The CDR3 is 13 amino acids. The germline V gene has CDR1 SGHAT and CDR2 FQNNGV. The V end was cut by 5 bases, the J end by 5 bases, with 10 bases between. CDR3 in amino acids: CASSVRQDQPQHF. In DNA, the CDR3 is TGTGCCAGCAGCGTAAGACAGGATCAGCCCCAGCATTTT.

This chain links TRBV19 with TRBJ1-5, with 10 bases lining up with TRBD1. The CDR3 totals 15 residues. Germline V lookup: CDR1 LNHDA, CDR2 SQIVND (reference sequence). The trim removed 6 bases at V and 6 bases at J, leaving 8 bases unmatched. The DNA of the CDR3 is TGTGCCAGTAGATCGACAGGGGGCCTTAGTCAGCCCCAGCATTTT. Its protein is CASRSTGGLSQPQHF.

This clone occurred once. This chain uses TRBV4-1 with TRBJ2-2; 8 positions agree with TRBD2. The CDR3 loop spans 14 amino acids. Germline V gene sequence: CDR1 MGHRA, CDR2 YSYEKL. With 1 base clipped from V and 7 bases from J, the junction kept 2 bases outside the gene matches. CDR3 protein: CASSQGGGSGELFF. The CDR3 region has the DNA TGCGCCAGCAGCCAAGGCGGGGGGAGCGGGGAGCTGTTTTTT.

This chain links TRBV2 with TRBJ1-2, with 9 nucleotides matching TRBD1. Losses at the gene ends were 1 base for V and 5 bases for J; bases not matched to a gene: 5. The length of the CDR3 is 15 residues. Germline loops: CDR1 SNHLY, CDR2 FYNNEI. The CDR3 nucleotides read TGTGCCAGCAGTGAAGGGACAGGGGTTTGGTATGGCTACACCTTC. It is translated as CASSEGTGVWYGYTF. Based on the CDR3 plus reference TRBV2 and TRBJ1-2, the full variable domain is EPEVTQTPSHQVTQMGQEVILRCVPISNHLYFYWYRQILGQKVEFLVSFYNNEISEKSEIFDDQFSVERPDGSNFTLKIRSTKLEDSAMYFCASSEGTGVWYGYTFGSGTRLTVV.

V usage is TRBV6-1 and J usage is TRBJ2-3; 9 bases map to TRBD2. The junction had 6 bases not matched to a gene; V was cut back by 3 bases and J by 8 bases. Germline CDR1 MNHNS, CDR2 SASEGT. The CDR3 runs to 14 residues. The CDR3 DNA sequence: TGTGCCAGCAGTGATCCCGGCGGGGGGGGTACGCAGTATTTT. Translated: CASSDPGGGGTQYF.

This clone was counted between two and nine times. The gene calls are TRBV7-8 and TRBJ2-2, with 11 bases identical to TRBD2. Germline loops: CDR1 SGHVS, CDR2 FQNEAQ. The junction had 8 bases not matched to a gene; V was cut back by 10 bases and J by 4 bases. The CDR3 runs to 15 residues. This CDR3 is CATSASGGTTGELFF. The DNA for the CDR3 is TGTGCCACTTCCGCTAGCGGGGGGACCACCGGGGAGCTGTTTTTT.

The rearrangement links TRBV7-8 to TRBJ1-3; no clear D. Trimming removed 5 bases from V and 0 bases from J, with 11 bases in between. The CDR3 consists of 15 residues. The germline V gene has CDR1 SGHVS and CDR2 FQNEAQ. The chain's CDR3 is CASSPRGFSGNTIYF. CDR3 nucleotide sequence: TGTGCCAGCAGCCCCCGGGGATTCTCTGGAAACACCATATATTTT.

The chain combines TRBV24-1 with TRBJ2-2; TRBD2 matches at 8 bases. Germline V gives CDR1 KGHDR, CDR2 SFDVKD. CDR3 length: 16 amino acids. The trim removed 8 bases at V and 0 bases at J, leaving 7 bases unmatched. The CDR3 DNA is TGTGCCACCACCGGACGGGGGGGCCCGAACACCGGGGAGCTGTTTTTT. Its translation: CATTGRGGPNTGELFF.

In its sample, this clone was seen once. The CDR3 sequence: CAWSSHRGAGELFF. CDR3 in DNA: TGTGCCTGGAGTAGTCACAGGGGAGCCGGGGAGCTGTTTTTT. The chain couples TRBV30 to TRBJ2-2, with 7 positions matching TRBD1. With 2 bases clipped from V and 6 bases from J, the junction kept 6 bases outside the gene matches. Germline CDR1 reads GTSNPN; CDR2 reads SVGIG (reference sequence). CDR3 length: 14 amino acids.

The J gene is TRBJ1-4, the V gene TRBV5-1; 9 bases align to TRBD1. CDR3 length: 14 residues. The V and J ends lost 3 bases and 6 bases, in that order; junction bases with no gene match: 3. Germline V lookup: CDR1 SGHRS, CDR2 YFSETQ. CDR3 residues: CASSSRTGDEKLFF. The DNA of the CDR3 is TGCGCCAGCAGCTCGCGGACAGGGGATGAAAAACTGTTTTTT.

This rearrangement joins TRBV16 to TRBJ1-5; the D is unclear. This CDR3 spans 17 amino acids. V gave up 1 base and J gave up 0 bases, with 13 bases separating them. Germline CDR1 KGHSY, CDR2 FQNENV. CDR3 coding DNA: TGTGCCAGCAGCCAATTATGGGCACGCTATAGCAATCAGCCCCAGCATTTT. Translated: CASSQLWARYSNQPQHF. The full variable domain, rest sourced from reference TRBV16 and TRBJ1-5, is GEEVAQTPKHLVRGEGQKAKLYCAPIKGHSYVFWYQQVLKNEFKFLISFQNENVFDETGMPKERFSAKCLPNSPCSLEIQATKLEDSAVYFCASSQLWARYSNQPQHFGDGTRLSIL.

The CDR3 DNA sequence: TGTGCCAGCATCGGGGGGAGAATGTTGAACACTGAAGCTTTCTTT. Its protein product is CASIGGRMLNTEAFF. The genes are TRBV6-5 and TRBJ1-1, with D perhaps matching TRBD1 (5 bases). Germline CDR1 is MNHEY and CDR2 is SVGAGI. Trimming stripped 7 bases from V and 0 bases from J, with 15 bases between. CDR3 length: 15 amino acids.

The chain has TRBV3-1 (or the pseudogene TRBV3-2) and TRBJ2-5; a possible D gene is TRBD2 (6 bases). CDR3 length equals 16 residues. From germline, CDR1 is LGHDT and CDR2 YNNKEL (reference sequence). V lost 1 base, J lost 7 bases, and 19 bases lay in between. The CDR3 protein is CASSQGGAGAGWTQYF. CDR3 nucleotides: TGTGCCAGCAGCCAAGGTGGTGCAGGAGCGGGCTGGACCCAGTACTTC.

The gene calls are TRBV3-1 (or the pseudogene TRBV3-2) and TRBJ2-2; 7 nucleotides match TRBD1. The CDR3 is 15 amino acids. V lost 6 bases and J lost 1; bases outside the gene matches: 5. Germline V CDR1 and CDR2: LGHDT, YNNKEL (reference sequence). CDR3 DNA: TGTGCCAGCAGACCACAGGGGTTGAACACCGGGGAGCTGTTTTTT. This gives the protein CASRPQGLNTGELFF.

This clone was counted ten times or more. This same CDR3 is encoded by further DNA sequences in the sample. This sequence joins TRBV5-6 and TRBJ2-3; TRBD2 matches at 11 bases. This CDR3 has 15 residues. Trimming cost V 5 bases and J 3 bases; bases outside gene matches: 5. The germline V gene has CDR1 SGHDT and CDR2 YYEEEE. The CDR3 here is CASSRRTSGTDTQYF. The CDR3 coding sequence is TGTGCCAGCAGTCGACGGACTAGCGGGACAGATACGCAGTATTTT.

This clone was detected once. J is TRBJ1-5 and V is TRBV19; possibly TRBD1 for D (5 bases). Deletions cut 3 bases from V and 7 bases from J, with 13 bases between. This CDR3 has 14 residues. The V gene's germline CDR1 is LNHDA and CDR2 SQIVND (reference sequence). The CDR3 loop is CASSISGTGQPQHF. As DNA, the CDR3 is TGTGCCAGTAGTATCTCAGGGACTGGCCAGCCCCAGCATTTT.

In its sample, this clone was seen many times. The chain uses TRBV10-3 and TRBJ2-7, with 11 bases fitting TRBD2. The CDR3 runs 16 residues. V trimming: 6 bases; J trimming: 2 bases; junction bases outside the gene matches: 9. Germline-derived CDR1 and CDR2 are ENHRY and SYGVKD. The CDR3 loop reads CAISSPTSGETYEQYF. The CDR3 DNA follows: TGTGCCATCAGCTCGCCGACTAGCGGGGAAACCTACGAGCAGTACTTC.

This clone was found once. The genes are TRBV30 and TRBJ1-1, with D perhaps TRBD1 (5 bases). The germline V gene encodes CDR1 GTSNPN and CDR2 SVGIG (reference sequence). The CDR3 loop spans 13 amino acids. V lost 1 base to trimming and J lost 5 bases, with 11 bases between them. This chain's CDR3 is CAWSGGDRTEAFF. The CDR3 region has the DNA TGTGCCTGGAGTGGGGGGGATAGGACTGAAGCTTTCTTT. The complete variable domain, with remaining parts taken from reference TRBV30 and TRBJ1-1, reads SQTIHQWPATLVQPVGSPLSLECTVEGTSNPNLYWYRQAAGRGLQLLFYSVGIGQISSEVPQNLSASRPQDRQFILSSKKLLLSDSGFYLCAWSGGDRTEAFFGQGTRLTVV.

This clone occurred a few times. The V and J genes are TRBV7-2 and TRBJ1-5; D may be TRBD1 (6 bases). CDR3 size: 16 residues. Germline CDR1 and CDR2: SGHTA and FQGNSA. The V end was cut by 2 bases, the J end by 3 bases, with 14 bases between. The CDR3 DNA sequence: TGTGCCAGCAGCTTACAGGCAGGGGCGGTCAATCAGCCCCAGCATTTT. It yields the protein CASSLQAGAVNQPQHF.

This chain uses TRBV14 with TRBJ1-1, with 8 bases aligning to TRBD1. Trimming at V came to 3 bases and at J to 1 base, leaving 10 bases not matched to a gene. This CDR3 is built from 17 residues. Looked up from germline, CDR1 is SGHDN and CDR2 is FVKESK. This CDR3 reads CASSQRTGLAGNTEAFF. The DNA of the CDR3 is TGTGCCAGCAGCCAGAGGACAGGGTTGGCCGGGAACACTGAAGCTTTCTTT.

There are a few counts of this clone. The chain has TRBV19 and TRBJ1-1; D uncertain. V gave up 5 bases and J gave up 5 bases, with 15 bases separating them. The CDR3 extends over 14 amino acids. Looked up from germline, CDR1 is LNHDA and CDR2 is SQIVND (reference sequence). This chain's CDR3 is CASSPGLRRTEAFF. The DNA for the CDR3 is TGTGCCAGTAGTCCCGGACTCCGGAGGACTGAAGCTTTCTTT.

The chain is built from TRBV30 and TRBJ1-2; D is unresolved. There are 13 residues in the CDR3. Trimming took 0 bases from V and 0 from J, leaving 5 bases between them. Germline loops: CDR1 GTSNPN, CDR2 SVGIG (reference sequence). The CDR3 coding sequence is TGTGCCTGGAGTGTAACAGCTAACTATGGCTACACCTTC. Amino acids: CAWSVTANYGYTF. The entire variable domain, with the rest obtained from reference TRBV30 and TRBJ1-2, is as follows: SQTIHQWPATLVQPVGSPLSLECTVEGTSNPNLYWYRQAAGRGLQLLFYSVGIGQISSEVPQNLSASRPQDRQFILSSKKLLLSDSGFYLCAWSVTANYGYTFGSGTRLTVV.

In nucleotides, the CDR3 is TGTGCCAGCAGCGCGATCAACAGGGGCATGAACACTGAAGCTTTCTTT. It is translated as CASSAINRGMNTEAFF. The chain carries TRBV5-4 and TRBJ1-1; 7 bases match TRBD1. From germline, CDR1 is SGHNT and CDR2 YYREEE (reference sequence). The CDR3 is 16 amino acids. V shed 4 bases, J shed 0 bases, and the junction held 9 bases outside the gene matches.

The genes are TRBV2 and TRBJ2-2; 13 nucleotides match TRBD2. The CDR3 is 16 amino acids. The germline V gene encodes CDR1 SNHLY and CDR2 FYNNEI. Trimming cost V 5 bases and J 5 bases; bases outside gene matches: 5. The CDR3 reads CASSNTSGGGTGELFF. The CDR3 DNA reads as TGTGCCAGCAGTAACACTAGCGGGGGGGGTACCGGGGAGCTGTTTTTT.

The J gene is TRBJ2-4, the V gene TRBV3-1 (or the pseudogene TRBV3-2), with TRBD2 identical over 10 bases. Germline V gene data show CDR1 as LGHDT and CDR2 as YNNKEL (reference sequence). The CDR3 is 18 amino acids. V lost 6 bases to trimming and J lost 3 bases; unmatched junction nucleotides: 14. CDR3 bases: TGTGCCAGCAGTCCGACTAGCGGGCCCTTCGACAACAAAAACATTCAGTACTTC. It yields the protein CASSPTSGPFDNKNIQYF.